These 28 T cell receptor beta chains came from one sample sequenced in a study of blood T cell repertoires in COVID-19. TCRdb's table, derived via immunoSEQ multiplex PCR, lists solely in-frame clones and lacks some. This sample has 54,000 or so clones, with 82% found just once. Sequenced sample: peripheral blood. The receptors originated from an elderly man with COVID-19, enrolled during active disease.

The V and J genes are TRBV6-4 and TRBJ2-1; TRBD1 matches at 9 bases. Trimming took 2 bases from V and 15 from J; bases not matched to a gene: 11. Germline CDR1 reads MRHNA; CDR2 reads SNTAGT. This CDR3 has 14 residues. The CDR3: CASSDTDRGPKRFF. The DNA for the CDR3 is TGTGCCAGCAGTGACACGGACAGGGGCCCCAAGCGGTTCTTC.

The V and J genes are TRBV19 and TRBJ2-5, with D possibly matching TRBD2 (5 bases). The CDR3 extends over 14 amino acids. Germline V gene data show CDR1 as LNHDA and CDR2 as SQIVND (reference sequence). Trimming removed 3 bases at V and 5 bases at J, with 13 bases between. Here the CDR3 reads CASSMAGRRETQYF. The CDR3 DNA reads TGTGCCAGTAGTATGGCAGGTCGGAGGGAGACCCAGTACTTC.

The chain couples TRBV3-1 (or the pseudogene TRBV3-2) to TRBJ2-6; D might be TRBD1 (5 bases). CDR3 length: 15 amino acids. With 4 bases removed from V and 0 bases from J, the gap between germline ends came to 7 bases. Germline CDR1 is LGHDT and CDR2 is YNNKEL (reference sequence). CDR3 coding DNA: TGTGCCAGCAGCCGGACAAGCTCTGGGGCCAACGTCCTGACTTTC. Translation: CASSRTSSGANVLTF.

This clone was detected only once. The J gene is TRBJ2-2, the V gene TRBV6-5, with 9 positions matching TRBD1. CDR1 is MNHEY and CDR2 is SVGAGI in the germline V gene. This CDR3 has 15 amino acids. The ends lost 6 bases at V and 1 base at J; junction bases unmatched: 3. The CDR3 region is CASSRGQGNTGELFF. The DNA for the CDR3 is TGTGCCAGCAGCCGGGGACAGGGGAACACCGGGGAGCTGTTTTTT.

The genes are TRBV5-1 and TRBJ2-3; D call uncertain. The CDR3 runs to 13 residues. From germline, CDR1 is SGHRS and CDR2 YFSETQ. The V gene lost 0 bases and the J gene lost 5 bases, with 7 bases spanning the gap. CDR3 sequence: CASSLGYVDTQYF. The CDR3 DNA follows: TGCGCCAGCAGCTTGGGCTATGTAGATACGCAGTATTTT. The full variable domain, its missing parts supplied by reference TRBV5-1 and TRBJ2-3, is KAGVTQTPRYLIKTRGQQVTLSCSPISGHRSVSWYQQTPGQGLQFLFEYFSETQRNKGNFPGRFSGRQFSNSRSEMNVSTLELGDSALYLCASSLGYVDTQYFGPGTRLTVL.

The chain uses TRBV28 and TRBJ2-1; 8 bases align to TRBD1. The V and J ends lost 11 bases and 8 bases, in that order; junction bases with no gene match: 14. CDR3 size: 14 residues. Germline assignment: CDR1 MDHEN and CDR2 SYDVKM. This CDR3 is CAARGGQDYYEQFF. CDR3 in DNA: TGTGCCGCCCGAGGGGGACAGGACTATTATGAGCAGTTCTTC.

This rearrangement joins TRBV6-5 to TRBJ1-2; tentative D call: TRBD1 (6 bases). The CDR3 sequence is 13 residues long. Per germline, CDR1 MNHEY and CDR2 SVGAGI. The germline V and J ends were trimmed by 6 bases and 7 bases, with 15 bases remaining between them. DNA of the CDR3: TGTGCCAGCAGCCCCCGGGGGGGCGGTGGCTACACCTTC. Protein: CASSPRGGGGYTF.

The chain employs TRBV6-5 and TRBJ1-4, with D possibly TRBD1 on 6 matching bases. CDR3 size: 14 residues. Trimming removed 7 bases from V and 3 bases from J, with 12 bases in between. Germline V lookup: CDR1 MNHEY, CDR2 SVGAGI. CDR3 coding DNA: TGTGCCAGCAAAGGGGGAGTAGCTAATGAAAAACTGTTTTTT. The encoded protein is CASKGGVANEKLFF.

This clone appeared a single time. The V and J genes are TRBV5-6 and TRBJ1-6; no reliable D call. Germline V lookup: CDR1 SGHDT, CDR2 YYEEEE. V gave up 1 base and J gave up 0 bases, with 11 bases separating them. CDR3 length: 17 amino acids. In DNA form, the CDR3 reads TGTGCCAGCAGCTTGAGAGGGTCCCTCTCCTATAATTCACCCCTCCACTTT. Its translation is CASSLRGSLSYNSPLHF.

This rearrangement joins TRBV30 to TRBJ2-6; maybe TRBD1 (6 bases). Trimming removed 2 bases at V and 4 bases at J, with 12 bases between. CDR1 is GTSNPN and CDR2 is SVGIG in the germline V gene (reference sequence). The CDR3 sequence is 15 residues long. CDR3 nucleotide sequence: TGTGCCTGGAGTTTCACAGGGACCGGGGCCAACGTCCTGACTTTC. This translates into CAWSFTGTGANVLTF.

The rearrangement joins TRBV28 to TRBJ2-3; 9 bases line up with TRBD2. The germline V gene encodes CDR1 MDHEN and CDR2 SYDVKM. With V trimmed by 2 bases and J by 0 bases, 0 bases remained unmatched. This CDR3 contains 15 residues. In DNA form, the CDR3 reads TGTGCCAGCAGTTTAGCGGGGGGGAGCACAGATACGCAGTATTTT. It yields the protein CASSLAGGSTDTQYF.

The J gene is TRBJ1-4, the V gene TRBV5-4; D remains unclear. Looked up from germline, CDR1 is SGHNT and CDR2 is YYREEE (reference sequence). Trimming removed 4 bases at V and 3 bases at J, with 13 bases between. This CDR3 contains 15 residues. CDR3 coding DNA: TGTGCCAGCAGCGCTATGGCGGGCCCTAATGAAAAACTGTTTTTT. Translated: CASSAMAGPNEKLFF.

The count of this clone is one. The V and J genes are TRBV5-8 and TRBJ1-1; D is possibly TRBD1 (6 bases). The germline V and J ends were trimmed by 0 bases and 0 bases, with 12 bases remaining between them. The germline CDR1 and CDR2 sequences are SGHTS and YDEGEE. CDR3 length equals 16 residues. CDR3 DNA sequence: TGTGCCAGCAGCTTGGGAGGACAGATCATGAACACTGAAGCTTTCTTT. Translating gives CASSLGGQIMNTEAFF.

This clone was recorded only once. The rearrangement links TRBV4-3 to TRBJ2-7; a possible D gene is TRBD2 (7 bases). The germline V gene encodes CDR1 LGHNA and CDR2 YSLEER. Trimming cost V 0 bases and J 3 bases, with 15 bases left between them. The CDR3 has 16 residues. CDR3 nucleotide sequence: TGCGCCAGCAGCCAAGATTGGGGGGGACAAGGCTACGAGCAGTACTTC. Translating gives CASSQDWGGQGYEQYF.

The rearrangement joins TRBV7-2 to TRBJ2-3; the D gene is possibly TRBD1 (5 bases). The CDR3 has 16 residues. V lost 1 base and J lost 1, with 12 bases in between. Germline V gene data show CDR1 as SGHTA and CDR2 as FQGNSA. The CDR3 region is CASSLGGGPRTDTQYF. For the CDR3, the DNA is TGTGCCAGCAGCTTAGGGGGCGGACCCCGCACAGATACGCAGTATTTT.

DNA of the CDR3: TGCGCCAGCAGCCAAGATCGAGTTGGGGCAGCTTTCTTT. Translating it yields CASSQDRVGAAFF. The V call is TRBV4-3, the J call TRBJ1-1; D is perhaps TRBD1 (5 bases). Germline loops: CDR1 LGHNA, CDR2 YSLEER. CDR3 length: 13 amino acids. Trimming stripped 0 bases from V and 10 bases from J, with 12 bases between.

V is TRBV4-1 and J is TRBJ2-3, with TRBD2 matching 10 bases. V trimming: 0 bases; J trimming: 5 bases; junction bases outside the gene matches: 5. This CDR3 comprises 16 residues. The germline V gene encodes CDR1 MGHRA and CDR2 YSYEKL. As DNA, the CDR3 is TGCGCCAGCAGCCAAGAAGGTAGCGGGAGGTTAGATACGCAGTATTTT. Translating it yields CASSQEGSGRLDTQYF.

J is TRBJ2-2 and V is TRBV9, with 10 nucleotides matching TRBD1. Germline CDR1 and CDR2: SGDLS and YYNGEE. The CDR3 runs 16 residues. The J segment lost 6 bases and the V segment lost 4 bases, leaving 9 bases of the junction unmatched. As DNA, the CDR3 is TGTGCCAGCAGCCTGGCGGGGACAGGGGTCCCCGGGGAGCTGTTTTTT. This gives the protein CASSLAGTGVPGELFF.

The gene calls are TRBV5-1 and TRBJ1-5, with D perhaps matching TRBD1 (6 bases). V was trimmed by 4 bases and J by 0 bases, leaving 8 bases between them. The CDR3 consists of 14 residues. CDR1 and CDR2 (germline): SGHRS, YFSETQ. CDR3 residues: CASSEQGSNQPQHF. The DNA for the CDR3 is TGCGCCAGCAGCGAACAGGGTAGCAATCAGCCCCAGCATTTT. Full variable domain (rest looked up from reference TRBV5-1 and TRBJ1-5): KAGVTQTPRYLIKTRGQQVTLSCSPISGHRSVSWYQQTPGQGLQFLFEYFSETQRNKGNFPGRFSGRQFSNSRSEMNVSTLELGDSALYLCASSEQGSNQPQHFGDGTRLSIL.

The chain has TRBV4-1 and TRBJ1-6; a weak D match, TRBD1 (6 bases). CDR3 length: 17 amino acids. Germline values: CDR1 MGHRA, CDR2 YSYEKL. The V gene lost 2 bases and the J gene lost 7 bases, with 18 bases spanning the gap. The CDR3 DNA reads TGCGCCAGCAGCCAACGGTGGGGGGGCGCTGAAAATTCACCCCTCCACTTT. It encodes CASSQRWGGAENSPLHF.

The rearrangement links TRBV24-1 to TRBJ1-1, with D possibly matching TRBD1 (5 bases). The V and J ends lost 4 bases and 5 bases respectively, with 16 bases between them. Germline V CDR1 and CDR2: KGHDR, SFDVKD. CDR3 length: 15 amino acids. The CDR3: CATSEGGQGATEAFF. CDR3 sequence (DNA): TGTGCCACCAGTGAGGGGGGTCAAGGGGCGACTGAAGCTTTCTTT.

The genes are TRBV7-9 and TRBJ1-2; D possibly corresponds to TRBD1 (6 bases). V lost 2 bases, J lost 8 bases, and 15 bases lay in between. From germline, CDR1 is SEHNR and CDR2 FQNEAQ (reference sequence). The CDR3 spans 14 residues. For the CDR3, the DNA is TGTGCCAGCAGCTTATCCGCGACAGGACGAGGCTACACCTTC. Protein product: CASSLSATGRGYTF.

This chain links TRBV3-1 (or the pseudogene TRBV3-2) with TRBJ2-7, with D possibly matching TRBD2 (5 bases). The V and J ends lost 0 bases and 4 bases respectively, with 10 bases between them. This CDR3 is built from 14 residues. From germline, CDR1 is LGHDT and CDR2 YNNKEL (reference sequence). The CDR3 here is CASSQETGDYEQYV. In DNA, the CDR3 is TGTGCCAGCAGCCAAGAAACCGGGGATTACGAGCAGTACGTC.

This clone was recorded a few times. The genes are TRBV6-1 and TRBJ1-1; D is undetermined. V lost 1 base to trimming and J lost 3 bases, with 6 bases between them. This CDR3 has 13 residues. The germline V gene has CDR1 MNHNS and CDR2 SASEGT. For the CDR3, the DNA is TGTGCCAGCAGTGAAGAAGACTACACTGAAGCTTTCTTT. It specifies CASSEEDYTEAFF.

This clone appeared a few times. J is TRBJ2-5 and V is TRBV9; 9 bases agree with TRBD2. CDR3 length: 16 amino acids. V was clipped by 0 bases and J by 9 bases; unmatched bases: 12. Germline loops: CDR1 SGDLS, CDR2 YYNGEE. The chain's CDR3 is CASSVGLAGGAGSQYF. The CDR3 DNA is TGTGCCAGCAGCGTAGGTCTTGCGGGAGGGGCGGGGTCCCAGTACTTC.

This clone was found once. V and J are TRBV7-2 and TRBJ1-5; TRBD1 might be the D (5 bases). CDR1 is SGHTA, CDR2 FQGNSA, per germline. V lost 3 bases and J lost 7, with 16 bases in between. The CDR3 is 15 residues long. CDR3 DNA sequence: TGTGCCAGCAGCTTTCCCTCTTCCGGGGGGCAGCCCCAGCATTTT. Protein product: CASSFPSSGGQPQHF.

The V and J genes are TRBV2 and TRBJ1-1; D may be TRBD1 (6 bases). This CDR3 has 18 residues. Trimming left V 2 bases short and J 1 base short, with 20 bases between. Germline V lookup: CDR1 SNHLY, CDR2 FYNNEI. Here the CDR3 reads CASSEILFAGDGNTEAFF. Written as DNA, the CDR3 is TGTGCCAGCAGTGAAATCCTCTTTGCAGGGGACGGGAACACTGAAGCTTTCTTT.

This sequence joins TRBV5-5 and TRBJ1-1; D ambiguous. Germline assignment: CDR1 SGHKS and CDR2 YYEKEE (reference sequence). CDR3 length: 12 amino acids. Between the trimmed V and J ends, which lost 2 bases and 6 bases, there was a span of 8 bases. The CDR3 DNA follows: TGTGCCAGCAGCTTAGAGTGGTCTGAAGCTTTCTTT. Its protein product is CASSLEWSEAFF.